A single T cell receptor beta chain is shown here with its context. The antigen remains undetermined. The sample belongs to a study of cytomegalovirus exposure and HLA in healthy donors. 60 Vbeta and 13 Jbeta primers were used in PCR. Here immunoSEQ multiplex PCR was the method, and the copy in TCRdb shows in-frame clones only, minus some. This repertoire includes roughly 120,000 clones. CDR1 and CDR2 (germline): MDHEN, SYDVKM. The length of the CDR3 is 13 residues. The V and J ends lost 3 bases and 5 bases respectively, with 10 bases between them. Study findings and constraints: Because they were indistinguishable, some V segments, including TRBV6-2 and TRBV6-3, were excluded. Accounts indicate the classifier identified cytomegalovirus status with strong specificity and sensitivity. In vitro confirmation showed three CMV-associated chains to be CMV antigen specific. Another analysis was done later, and it associated roughly 15,000 TCR beta sequences with HLA alleles at 0.05 false discovery rate.

This clonotype was sampled from a man aged 18 to 30 in good health and CMV-seronegative. The rearrangement joins TRBV28 to TRBJ1-2; D not certain. Sequencing used PBMCs. CDR3 nucleotide sequence: TGTGCCAGCAGTTTCGTTCGTCGGTATGGCTACACCTTC. Residues: CASSFVRRYGYTF.